This passage covers 4 T cell receptor beta chains from one sample sequenced in a study of Graves' ophthalmopathy and Graves' hyperthyroidism. The study amplified TCR beta CDR3 regions using RNA transcripts. The library came from an HTBI-primed first-round RT-PCR and a second-round multiplex PCR. TCRdb re-called the multiplex PCR reads with MiXCR, one entry per CDR3 protein. This sample has 400,000 to 450,000 distinct CDR3 sequences, with roughly 20% found just once. Sequencing used peripheral blood. All receptors come from a woman aged 18-29 years with stable Graves' hyperthyroidism.

This clonotype has ten or more counts. The chain combines TRBV24-1 with TRBJ2-5; TRBD1 agrees at 9 bases. V shed 3 bases and J 3 bases; nucleotides not matched to a gene: 7. Germline CDR1 is KGHDR and CDR2 is SFDVKD. The CDR3 length is 16 residues. DNA for the CDR3: TGTGCCACCAGTGATCCGCCCGGGACAGGGAAAGAGACCCAGTACTTC. Its protein product is CATSDPPGTGKETQYF.

This clonotype was recorded a few times. The CDR3: CASSSRTGALFGLGGDSPLHF. The CDR3 region has the DNA TGTGCCAGCAGTAGCCGGACAGGGGCCCTATTTGGCCTCGGTGGAGATTCACCCCTCCACTTT. V gene TRBV28 combines with J gene TRBJ1-6; the match to TRBD1 covers 9 bases. The CDR3 sequence is 21 residues long. V lost 5 bases to trimming and J lost 8 bases; unmatched junction nucleotides: 25. The germline V gene has CDR1 MDHEN and CDR2 SYDVKM.

The sample holds many counts of this clonotype. V gene TRBV7-2 combines with J gene TRBJ1-2, with a weak D call TRBD1 (5 bases). The CDR3 totals 13 residues. Trimming stripped 4 bases from V and 3 bases from J, with 9 bases between. Germline V gene data show CDR1 as SGHTA and CDR2 as FQGNSA. The CDR3 DNA reads TGTGCCAGCAGCTCGGGGGTGTACTATGGCTACACCTTC. This sequence encodes CASSSGVYYGYTF.

This clonotype was counted many times. This rearrangement joins TRBV4-1 to TRBJ1-2, with D unclear. The CDR3 has 14 residues. Trimming removed 2 bases at V and 1 base at J, with 8 bases between. The germline V gene encodes CDR1 MGHRA and CDR2 YSYEKL. CDR3 sequence reads: CASSQPVDNYGYTF. CDR3 nucleotide sequence: TGCGCCAGCAGCCAACCAGTCGATAACTATGGCTACACCTTC.